The next 26 T cell receptor beta chains were all read from a single sample in a study of OX40 agonist ivuxolimab in advanced cancers. Data came from immunoSEQ multiplex PCR; TCRdb stores just in-frame clones and leaves some out. The repertoire holds tens of thousands of clones, with around 83% as singletons. The sequences come from CD4+ or CD8+ T cells sorted from blood, collected in a trial of the OX40 agonist ivuxolimab. These receptor sequences come from an adult with an advanced solid tumor such as melanoma, head and neck, liver or kidney cancer.

There are a few counts of this clone. J is TRBJ2-1 and V is TRBV11-2; D is perhaps TRBD1 (7 bases). The CDR3 length is 14 residues. Trimming took off 2 bases at V and 7 bases at J, with 12 bases between the two ends. Germline loops: CDR1 SGHAT, CDR2 FQNNGV. The CDR3 protein is CASSLFAGGNEQFF. The DNA for the CDR3 is TGTGCCAGCAGCTTATTTGCAGGGGGGAATGAGCAGTTCTTC.

The V gene is TRBV5-4, the J gene TRBJ1-1; TRBD1 agrees at 8 bases. The germline V gene has CDR1 SGHNT and CDR2 YYREEE (reference sequence). The CDR3 length is 16 residues. V lost 0 bases to trimming and J lost 10 bases; unmatched junction nucleotides: 14. The CDR3 spells CASSLEGAGGRSGAFF. The CDR3 DNA reads as TGTGCCAGCAGCTTGGAGGGCGCAGGGGGCAGAAGCGGAGCTTTCTTT.

In its sample, this clone was seen once. The V gene is TRBV27, the J gene TRBJ1-3, with 7 bases identical to TRBD1. The J segment lost 6 bases and the V segment lost 6 bases, leaving 5 bases of the junction unmatched. CDR3 size: 13 residues. In germline, CDR1 is MNHEY, CDR2 SMNVEV (reference sequence). In nucleotides, the CDR3 is TGTGCCAGCAGGGGCAGGGGGGTAAACACCATATATTTT. Protein: CASRGRGVNTIYF.

The chain has TRBV18 and TRBJ1-3; D gene unclear. Trimming shortened V by 1 base and J by 5 bases, and 12 bases separated the two germline ends. Germline V CDR1 and CDR2: KGHSH, LQKENI. This CDR3 has 15 amino acids. CDR3 coding DNA: TGTGCCAGCTCACCACTACACAGTCCCCGAAACACCATATATTTT. Its translation is CASSPLHSPRNTIYF.

The gene calls are TRBV5-1 and TRBJ1-4; 8 positions agree with TRBD1. Germline assignment: CDR1 SGHRS and CDR2 YFSETQ. This CDR3 spans 14 amino acids. V lost 3 bases and J lost 13; bases outside the gene matches: 11. The CDR3: CASSSETGAYGLFF. In nucleotides, the CDR3 is TGCGCCAGCAGCTCCGAGACAGGGGCGTATGGACTGTTTTTT.

This chain links TRBV14 with TRBJ1-6; D is undetermined. Looked up from germline, CDR1 is SGHDN and CDR2 is FVKESK. V gave up 0 bases and J gave up 9 bases, with 6 bases separating them. The CDR3 runs 13 residues. The CDR3, as DNA: TGTGCCAGCAGCCAAGATTTGGGTTCACCCCTCCACTTT. It is translated as CASSQDLGSPLHF.

This chain links TRBV19 with TRBJ2-7; D is unresolved. CDR3 length: 14 amino acids. V lost 5 bases and J 3 bases, leaving 14 bases between the germline ends. CDR1 LNHDA and CDR2 SQIVND come from the germline V gene (reference sequence). CDR3 loop: CASSPLGTVYEQYF. CDR3 coding DNA: TGTGCCAGTAGTCCCCTGGGAACGGTCTACGAGCAGTACTTC.

The gene calls are TRBV11-2 and TRBJ2-5; a weak D match, TRBD1 (6 bases). The germline gives CDR1 SGHAT, CDR2 FQNNGV. Trimming cost V 1 base and J 6 bases, with 15 bases left between them. This CDR3 is built from 15 residues. This CDR3 is CASSLVWDIPKTQYF. The DNA for the CDR3 is TGTGCCAGCAGCTTAGTGTGGGACATCCCAAAGACCCAGTACTTC. The full variable domain, rest sourced from reference TRBV11-2 and TRBJ2-5, is EAGVAQSPRYKIIEKRQSVAFWCNPISGHATLYWYQQILGQGPKLLIQFQNNGVVDDSQLPKDRFSAERLKGVDSTLKIQPAKLEDSAVYLCASSLVWDIPKTQYFGPGTRLLVL.

The chain employs TRBV30 and TRBJ2-1; D call uncertain. Trimming took 4 bases from V and 4 from J, leaving 8 bases between them. Germline V CDR1 and CDR2: GTSNPN, SVGIG (reference sequence). The CDR3 runs 12 residues. The chain's CDR3 is CAWKPPYNEQFF. CDR3 nucleotides: TGTGCCTGGAAACCACCTTACAATGAGCAGTTCTTC.

This clone was recorded only once. The chain joins TRBV15 to TRBJ1-3; D might be TRBD1 (5 bases). Germline-derived CDR1 and CDR2 are LNHNV and YYDKDF (reference sequence). Trimming cost V 0 bases and J 4 bases, with 16 bases left between them. There are 17 residues in the CDR3. The CDR3 spells CATSREGGEISGNTIYF. Written as DNA, the CDR3 is TGTGCCACCAGCAGAGAAGGAGGGGAAATTTCCGGAAACACCATATATTTT.

The V and J genes are TRBV18 and TRBJ1-1; D remains unclear. The CDR3 length is 13 residues. CDR1 is KGHSH and CDR2 is LQKENI in the germline V gene. The germline V and J ends were trimmed by 7 bases and 0 bases, with 9 bases remaining between them. CDR3 sequence reads: CASCFLMNTEAFF. The CDR3 DNA is TGTGCCAGCTGTTTCTTAATGAACACTGAAGCTTTCTTT.

This chain joins TRBV7-2 and TRBJ1-6, with a tentative D call TRBD1 (5 bases). Germline assignment: CDR1 SGHTA and CDR2 FQGNSA. CDR3 length: 14 residues. V lost 3 bases, J lost 5 bases, and 8 bases lay in between. CDR3 in DNA: TGTGCCAGCAGCTTGAACAGGAATAATTCACCCCTCCACTTT. Its protein product is CASSLNRNNSPLHF. The entire variable domain, with the rest obtained from reference TRBV7-2 and TRBJ1-6, is as follows: GAGVSQSPSNKVTEKGKDVELRCDPISGHTALYWYRQSLGQGLEFLIYFQGNSAPDKSGLPSDRFSAERTGGSVSTLTIQRTQQEDSAVYLCASSLNRNNSPLHFGNGTRLTVT.

The gene calls are TRBV5-1 and TRBJ1-3, with no clear D. V was clipped by 5 bases and J by 6 bases, with 18 bases between them. The CDR3 consists of 15 residues. Per the germline V gene, CDR1 is SGHRS and CDR2 is YFSETQ. CDR3: CASRSTPTGENTIYF. The CDR3 region has the DNA TGCGCCAGCAGGTCGACTCCGACGGGAGAAAACACCATATATTTT.

The chain employs TRBV28 and TRBJ2-1; D is perhaps TRBD1 or TRBD2 (5 bases each). Germline V gene sequence: CDR1 MDHEN, CDR2 SYDVKM. The ends were cut back, 5 bases at V and 12 bases at J, with 11 bases in the middle. The CDR3 runs 11 residues. CDR3 protein: CASSEWGPQFF. CDR3 coding DNA: TGTGCCAGCAGTGAATGGGGACCGCAGTTCTTC. Drawing the rest from reference TRBV28 and TRBJ2-1, the complete variable domain is DVKVTQSSRYLVKRTGEKVFLECVQDMDHENMFWYRQDPGLGLRLIYFSYDVKMKEKGDIPEGYSVSREKKERFSLILESASTNQTSMYLCASSEWGPQFFGPGTRLTVL.

The CDR3: CASSLVGTPNYEQYF. The CDR3 nucleotides read TGCGCCAGCAGCTTGGTAGGGACACCCAACTACGAGCAGTACTTC. J is TRBJ2-7 and V is TRBV5-1, with D possibly matching TRBD1 (6 bases). Germline V gene data show CDR1 as SGHRS and CDR2 as YFSETQ. Between the trimmed V and J ends, which lost 0 bases and 3 bases, there was a span of 13 bases. The CDR3 covers 15 residues. Combining the CDR3 with reference TRBV5-1 and TRBJ2-7 gives the whole variable domain KAGVTQTPRYLIKTRGQQVTLSCSPISGHRSVSWYQQTPGQGLQFLFEYFSETQRNKGNFPGRFSGRQFSNSRSEMNVSTLELGDSALYLCASSLVGTPNYEQYFGPGTRLTVT.

The chain uses TRBV4-1 and TRBJ2-7; D is unresolved. Germline lookup yields CDR1 MGHRA and CDR2 YSYEKL. The CDR3 is 15 amino acids. V dropped 1 base and J dropped 3 bases, with 13 bases sitting between them. CDR3 region: CASSQVVARNYEQYF. Here the CDR3 DNA reads TGCGCCAGCAGCCAAGTTGTTGCCAGAAACTACGAGCAGTACTTC.

The chain links TRBV29-1 to TRBJ2-4; tentative D call: TRBD2 (6 bases). The ends were cut back, 4 bases at V and 7 bases at J, with 17 bases in the middle. CDR3 size: 14 residues. The germline V gene has CDR1 SQVTM and CDR2 ANQGSEA. This CDR3 is CSVGMDEGRNIQYF. DNA for the CDR3: TGCAGCGTTGGAATGGATGAGGGGAGGAACATTCAGTACTTC. The whole variable domain, filled in from reference TRBV29-1 and TRBJ2-4, reads SAVISQKPSRDICQRGTSLTIQCQVDSQVTMMFWYRQQPGQSLTLIATANQGSEATYESGFVIDKFPISRPNLTFSTLTVSNMSPEDSSIYLCSVGMDEGRNIQYFGAGTRLSVL.

This chain joins TRBV30 and TRBJ1-2; 7 bases are a match to TRBD1. Germline V gives CDR1 GTSNPN, CDR2 SVGIG (reference sequence). Unmatched junction bases numbered 10, after V lost 4 bases and J lost 8 bases. This CDR3 is built from 13 residues. The CDR3 region is CAWTRQGPSGYTF. The CDR3 bases are TGTGCCTGGACGAGACAGGGCCCCTCGGGCTACACCTTC.

The chain links TRBV18 to TRBJ2-7, with TRBD1 as a possible D gene (6 bases). V gave up 3 bases and J gave up 5 bases, with 14 bases separating them. In germline, CDR1 is KGHSH, CDR2 LQKENI. CDR3 length equals 14 residues. DNA for the CDR3: TGTGCCAGCTCACCTCCGTCAGGGGTGGACGAGCAGTACTTC. Its translation: CASSPPSGVDEQYF.

J is TRBJ2-2 and V is TRBV28, with a weak D call TRBD2 (6 bases). CDR3 length equals 16 residues. Trimming left V 4 bases short and J 4 bases short, with 16 bases between. CDR1 is MDHEN, CDR2 SYDVKM, per germline. The CDR3 nucleotides are TGTGCCAGCAGTTGGGGACCGGGAGCCGTCACCGGGGAGCTGTTTTTT. Amino acids: CASSWGPGAVTGELFF. Drawing the rest from reference TRBV28 and TRBJ2-2, the complete variable domain is DVKVTQSSRYLVKRTGEKVFLECVQDMDHENMFWYRQDPGLGLRLIYFSYDVKMKEKGDIPEGYSVSREKKERFSLILESASTNQTSMYLCASSWGPGAVTGELFFGEGSRLTVL.

The V gene is TRBV5-1, the J gene TRBJ1-2; D not resolved. V lost 0 bases and J 2 bases, leaving 8 bases between the germline ends. In germline, CDR1 is SGHRS, CDR2 YFSETQ. The CDR3 covers 14 residues. Here the CDR3 DNA reads TGCGCCAGCAGCTTGGACCCCTTGAACTATGGCTACACCTTC. It translates to CASSLDPLNYGYTF.

The J gene is TRBJ1-5, the V gene TRBV7-8, with D unclear. V was cut by 5 bases and J by 1 base, with 15 bases left in between. The germline V gene has CDR1 SGHVS and CDR2 FQNEAQ. This CDR3 is built from 16 residues. The CDR3 loop is CASSPSEITSNQPQHF. In DNA, the CDR3 is TGTGCCAGCAGCCCAAGTGAGATCACAAGCAATCAGCCCCAGCATTTT.

V and J are TRBV4-1 and TRBJ2-1; TRBD2 agrees at 9 bases. The CDR3 is 17 residues long. Germline trimming cut 5 bases from V and 7 bases from J; bases unmatched to any gene: 15. The germline V gene encodes CDR1 MGHRA and CDR2 YSYEKL. The CDR3 DNA reads TGCGCCAGCAGCGCCTCAGGGGCGGGAGGGCCAAAGAATGAGCAGTTCTTC. Translated: CASSASGAGGPKNEQFF.

V is TRBV28 and J is TRBJ2-5; D gene ambiguous. In germline, CDR1 is MDHEN, CDR2 SYDVKM. This CDR3 is built from 13 residues. Trimming pared 7 bases from V and 0 bases from J, leaving 9 bases between. The CDR3 spells CASNENYQETQYF. CDR3 in DNA: TGTGCCAGCAATGAGAATTACCAAGAGACCCAGTACTTC. Full variable domain (outside the CDR3, taken from reference TRBV28 and TRBJ2-5): DVKVTQSSRYLVKRTGEKVFLECVQDMDHENMFWYRQDPGLGLRLIYFSYDVKMKEKGDIPEGYSVSREKKERFSLILESASTNQTSMYLCASNENYQETQYFGPGTRLLVL.

V and J are TRBV5-1 and TRBJ2-2; no firm D call. The CDR3 contains 13 residues. CDR1 is SGHRS, CDR2 YFSETQ, per germline. The germline V and J ends were trimmed by 2 bases and 5 bases, with 7 bases remaining between them. Written as DNA, the CDR3 is TGCGCCAGCAGCTTTTCGGTAACCGGGGAGCTGTTTTTT. It codes for CASSFSVTGELFF.

Only a few counts were recorded for this clone. This chain uses TRBV4-3 with TRBJ1-6, with no clear D. CDR3 size: 14 residues. V was cut by 4 bases and J by 6 bases, with 10 bases left in between. The germline V gene encodes CDR1 LGHNA and CDR2 YSLEER. Here the CDR3 reads CASSLGLLNSPLHF. CDR3 in DNA: TGCGCCAGCAGCCTGGGTCTCCTTAATTCACCCCTCCACTTT.